This section outlines one TCR beta chain sequence together with its context. The antigen is unknown. Terminally differentiated effector memory CD45RA+ cells were excluded from the naive CD8 cells, which were CD45RO-negative and positively selected for CCR7. Recent vaccinations or acute infections were absent in the healthy HIV-negative adult donors. Some clones are missing from TCRdb's copy, which holds only in-frame ones; the method was immunoSEQ multiplex PCR. Of about 2.1 million clones in the sample, roughly 95% were seen once. The data were obtained in a study of shared clonotypes between healthy human individuals. Study-wide results and limits: Naive CD4 clonotypes overlapped across a handful of donors at approximately 4.5%.

Trimming removed 7 bases from V and 6 bases from J, with 10 bases in between. There are 11 residues in the CDR3. CDR1 SQVTM and CDR2 ANQGSEA come from the germline V gene. The sample comprised naive CD8+ T cells from PBMCs. The chain employs TRBV29-1 and TRBJ2-4, with D possibly being TRBD1 (6 bases). The clonotype was recovered from a man younger than 35 in good health. Some clones in this sample may be carry-over from other donors' samples. CDR3 DNA: TGCAGCGCCAAACAGGGAAACATTCAGTACTTC. Protein sequence: CSAKQGNIQYF.